Below are 27 T cell receptor beta chains sequenced from a single sample in a study of cytomegalovirus exposure and HLA in healthy donors. The PCR made use of 60 Vbeta and 13 Jbeta primers. Sequencing used immunoSEQ multiplex PCR; TCRdb keeps in-frame clones, though not all of them. This table has approximately 150,000 clones, 65% to 80% appearing once. Material for sequencing was PBMCs. The origin of the receptors is a male donor in good health and CMV-seronegative.

This clone was detected only once. CDR3 in amino acids: CASSLSQGSVHEQYF. In nucleotides, the CDR3 is TGTGCCAGCAGTCTATCTCAGGGATCGGTCCACGAGCAGTACTTC. The chain links TRBV6-1 to TRBJ2-7, with D possibly TRBD1 on 5 matching bases. Trimming took 5 bases from V and 5 from J, leaving 19 bases between them. The CDR3 sequence is 15 residues long. Germline loops: CDR1 MNHNS, CDR2 SASEGT.

This chain uses TRBV19 with TRBJ2-2, with 7 bases matching TRBD1. The germline V gene encodes CDR1 LNHDA and CDR2 SQIVND (reference sequence). The CDR3 sequence is 15 residues long. J gave up 6 bases and V 3 bases, and 7 bases lay outside the gene matches. CDR3 nucleotide sequence: TGTGCCAGTAGTATGGCAGGGGGAAGGGCCGGGGAGCTGTTTTTT. Its translation: CASSMAGGRAGELFF.

The chain is built from TRBV2 and TRBJ2-5, with 12 bases lining up with TRBD2. Per the germline V gene, CDR1 is SNHLY and CDR2 is FYNNEI. The CDR3 runs 13 residues. V was pared by 11 bases and J by 2 bases, with 3 bases of the junction left unmatched. The CDR3 DNA follows: TGTGCCTGTGGACTAGCGGGGCAAGAGACCCAGTACTTC. Translation: CACGLAGQETQYF. The whole variable domain, remainder taken from reference TRBV2 and TRBJ2-5, is EPEVTQTPSHQVTQMGQEVILRCVPISNHLYFYWYRQILGQKVEFLVSFYNNEISEKSEIFDDQFSVERPDGSNFTLKIRSTKLEDSAMYFCACGLAGQETQYFGPGTRLLVL.

This clone was counted many times. The gene calls are TRBV25-1 and TRBJ1-2, with 7 bases that match TRBD1. The CDR3 loop spans 14 amino acids. Per the germline V gene, CDR1 is MGHDK and CDR2 is SYGVNS. J was trimmed by 8 bases and V by 2 bases; bases with no gene match: 8. CDR3 region: CASSENEGAWGYTF. The CDR3 DNA reads as TGTGCCAGCAGTGAAAATGAGGGGGCTTGGGGCTACACCTTC.

About this clone itself: The junction differs from germline at one of its ends, possibly a read error. The rearrangement joins TRBV7-7 to TRBJ2-3; TRBD2 is a possible D gene (6 bases). In germline, CDR1 is SSHAT, CDR2 FNYEAQ (reference sequence). The CDR3 has 14 amino acids. The CDR3 region has the DNA TGTGCTAGCAGCCCGGGGGATTCCACAGATACGCAGTATTTT. Amino acids: CASSPGDSTDTQYF.

The chain combines TRBV6-4 with TRBJ2-3; a weak D match, TRBD2 (5 bases). The CDR3 extends over 14 amino acids. Germline CDR1 MRHNA, CDR2 SNTAGT. The V end was cut by 6 bases, the J end by 1 base, with 11 bases between. DNA of the CDR3: TGTGCCAGCAGCTCCTCCGGGGGCACAGATACGCAGTATTTT. Protein sequence: CASSSSGGTDTQYF.

The rearrangement uses TRBV19 and TRBJ2-1; 8 nucleotides line up with TRBD2. The V and J ends lost 3 bases and 10 bases, in that order; junction bases with no gene match: 11. CDR3 size: 15 residues. Germline V gene lookup returns CDR1 LNHDA and CDR2 SQIVND (reference sequence). The CDR3 DNA sequence: TGTGCCAGTAGTATCGGGGGGGGCGGTGTTCGGGAGCAGTTCTTC. Amino acid sequence: CASSIGGGGVREQFF.

About this clone: A junction boundary mismatches the germline segment, possibly from a read error. In the same sample, other DNA sequences code for this CDR3. The chain links TRBV7-7 to TRBJ2-5; no clear D gene. This CDR3 contains 13 residues. Germline lookup yields CDR1 SSHAT and CDR2 FNYEAQ (reference sequence). CDR3 sequence: CASSFQIQETQYF. In nucleotides, the CDR3 is TGTGCTAGCAGCTTTCAAATTCAAGAGACCCAGTACTTC.

This chain uses TRBV11-2 with TRBJ2-2, with TRBD2 matching over 7 bases. Germline V gene data show CDR1 as SGHAT and CDR2 as FQNNGV. The CDR3 is 14 amino acids. The ends lost 5 bases at V and 7 bases at J; junction bases unmatched: 7. The CDR3 sequence: CASSRTRLGGELFF. The CDR3 bases are TGTGCCAGCAGCCGGACTAGGTTGGGCGGGGAGCTGTTTTTT.

In this sample, this clone turned up once. Other DNA sequences in this specimen translate into the identical CDR3. The rearrangement joins TRBV28 to TRBJ2-7; TRBD2 matches at 7 bases. Trimming cost V 6 bases and J 6 bases; bases outside gene matches: 11. CDR1 is MDHEN and CDR2 is SYDVKM in the germline V gene. The CDR3 spans 14 residues. The CDR3 nucleotides read TGTGCCAGCAGCGAAACACGGGAGCGGGGCGAGCAGTACTTC. Translation gives CASSETRERGEQYF.

The chain combines TRBV2 with TRBJ2-2; no firm D call. V shed 4 bases and J shed 4 bases, with 13 bases lying between them. Looked up from germline, CDR1 is SNHLY and CDR2 is FYNNEI. This CDR3 contains 15 residues. CDR3 loop: CASSGQRYLTGELFF. CDR3 nucleotides: TGTGCCAGCAGTGGCCAGAGGTACCTCACCGGGGAGCTGTTTTTT.

The CDR3 DNA follows: TGTGCCAGCAGCTTAGCGGGGACAGGGAACTATGGCTACACCTTC. Its protein is CASSLAGTGNYGYTF. This chain links TRBV7-2 with TRBJ1-2, with 9 bases fitting TRBD1. The J segment lost 2 bases and the V segment lost 0 bases, leaving 1 base of the junction unmatched. The germline V gene encodes CDR1 SGHTA and CDR2 FQGNSA. This CDR3 has 15 amino acids.

This clone was picked up a small number of times. The chain employs TRBV28 and TRBJ2-5, with TRBD2 identical over 8 bases. The trim removed 6 bases at V and 2 bases at J, leaving 17 bases unmatched. This CDR3 region has 18 residues. Germline V gene lookup returns CDR1 MDHEN and CDR2 SYDVKM. The DNA for the CDR3 is TGTGCCAGCAGCCTTGGGGCCGGGAGGGCCTTTTGGCAAGAGACCCAGTACTTC. It yields the protein CASSLGAGRAFWQETQYF.

The V and J genes are TRBV10-3 and TRBJ2-7; 10 bases fit TRBD1. The CDR3 is 15 amino acids. CDR1 ENHRY and CDR2 SYGVKD come from the germline V gene. Germline trimming cut 4 bases from V and 2 bases from J; bases unmatched to any gene: 5. As DNA, the CDR3 is TGTGCCATCAGTGTCGGGACAGGGGCGACCTACGAGCAGTACTTC. As protein: CAISVGTGATYEQYF.

The rearrangement uses TRBV6-5 and TRBJ2-1; D may be TRBD2 (5 bases). V lost 6 bases and J 2 bases, leaving 8 bases between the germline ends. The germline CDR1 and CDR2 sequences are MNHEY and SVGAGI. CDR3 size: 13 residues. The CDR3 reads CASSPGTYNEQFF. CDR3 DNA sequence: TGTGCCAGCAGCCCCGGGACCTACAATGAGCAGTTCTTC.

This clone has only one observation. The rearrangement links TRBV5-1 to TRBJ2-7; 9 bases map to TRBD2. The V and J ends lost 2 bases and 3 bases, in that order; junction bases with no gene match: 12. The CDR3 length is 17 residues. In germline, CDR1 is SGHRS, CDR2 YFSETQ. The CDR3 loop reads CASSFGGSGGSNYEQYF. The CDR3 DNA reads TGCGCCAGCAGCTTCGGTGGTAGCGGGGGAAGTAACTACGAGCAGTACTTC.

The count of this clone is one. V gene TRBV7-6 combines with J gene TRBJ1-1, with a possible D match to TRBD1 (5 bases). The CDR3 runs 14 residues. The germline V and J ends were trimmed by 5 bases and 6 bases, with 16 bases remaining between them. Germline V gene lookup returns CDR1 SGHVS and CDR2 FNYEAQ. CDR3 sequence: CASSASRVGPEAFF. As DNA, the CDR3 is TGTGCCAGCAGCGCGTCCAGGGTTGGGCCTGAAGCTTTCTTT. The complete variable domain, with remaining parts taken from reference TRBV7-6 and TRBJ1-1, reads GAGVSQSPRYKVTKRGQDVALRCDPISGHVSLYWYRQALGQGPEFLTYFNYEAQQDKSGLPNDRFSAERPEGSISTLTIQRTEQRDSAMYRCASSASRVGPEAFFGQGTRLTVV.

This rearrangement joins TRBV19 to TRBJ2-3, with 8 bases fitting TRBD1. The germline gives CDR1 LNHDA, CDR2 SQIVND (reference sequence). Trimming at V came to 3 bases and at J to 0 bases, leaving 2 bases not matched to a gene. The CDR3 loop spans 15 amino acids. CDR3 sequence: CASSIGTGSTDTQYF. The DNA for the CDR3 is TGTGCCAGTAGTATCGGGACAGGTAGCACAGATACGCAGTATTTT.

This clone occurred once. This chain joins TRBV10-3 and TRBJ2-7, with a tentative D call TRBD2 (6 bases). V lost 6 bases, J lost 6 bases, and 15 bases lay in between. Germline-derived CDR1 and CDR2 are ENHRY and SYGVKD. The CDR3 spans 13 residues. This CDR3 reads CAIRLTSVGEQYF. CDR3 coding DNA: TGTGCCATCAGGCTGACTAGTGTTGGCGAGCAGTACTTC.

The chain carries TRBV28 and TRBJ2-1; 9 nucleotides line up with TRBD1. Germline V gene data show CDR1 as MDHEN and CDR2 as SYDVKM. The CDR3 has 14 residues. V lost 6 bases and J lost 8; bases outside the gene matches: 8. As DNA, the CDR3 is TGTGCCAGCAGGCTCGGACAGGGGACGTATGAGCAGTTCTTC. Amino acids: CASRLGQGTYEQFF.

This chain links TRBV7-2 with TRBJ1-4, with TRBD1 as a possible D gene (6 bases). Germline V gene sequence: CDR1 SGHTA, CDR2 FQGNSA. This CDR3 is 13 amino acids long. V lost 5 bases, J lost 6 bases, and 10 bases lay in between. CDR3 region: CASSPNRDEKLFF. The DNA of the CDR3 is TGTGCCAGCAGCCCAAACAGGGATGAAAAACTGTTTTTT.

This clone has a handful of counts. The CDR3 loop is CASSPDLAGGPEFF. The CDR3 DNA reads TGTGCCAGCAGCCCAGACCTAGCGGGAGGGCCGGAGTTCTTC. V and J are TRBV7-2 and TRBJ2-1, with 12 bases that match TRBD2. The germline gives CDR1 SGHTA, CDR2 FQGNSA. V gave up 5 bases and J gave up 14 bases; unmatched junction bases: 10. The CDR3 extends over 14 amino acids.

J is TRBJ2-1 and V is TRBV7-3; no reliable D call. The CDR3 loop spans 15 amino acids. The germline gives CDR1 SGHTA, CDR2 FQGTGA. Trimming shortened V by 5 bases and J by 1 base, and 12 bases separated the two germline ends. The CDR3 bases are TGTGCCAGCAGCCCTACCCGGTCTTCCTACAATGAGCAGTTCTTC. Its protein is CASSPTRSSYNEQFF.

This clone was recorded only once. The rearrangement links TRBV5-1 to TRBJ2-5, with D uncertain. Looked up from germline, CDR1 is SGHRS and CDR2 is YFSETQ. V lost 1 base to trimming and J lost 2 bases, with 9 bases between them. This CDR3 region has 14 residues. The CDR3 sequence: CASSLYGAQETQYF. CDR3 coding DNA: TGCGCCAGCAGCTTGTACGGAGCACAAGAGACCCAGTACTTC. Using reference TRBV5-1 and TRBJ2-5 for the parts outside the CDR3, the full variable domain is KAGVTQTPRYLIKTRGQQVTLSCSPISGHRSVSWYQQTPGQGLQFLFEYFSETQRNKGNFPGRFSGRQFSNSRSEMNVSTLELGDSALYLCASSLYGAQETQYFGPGTRLLVL.

The chain has TRBV7-2 and TRBJ2-7, with D maybe TRBD2 (6 bases). V was trimmed by 2 bases and J by 8 bases, leaving 22 bases between them. The germline CDR1 and CDR2 sequences are SGHTA and FQGNSA. The CDR3 extends over 16 amino acids. For the CDR3, the DNA is TGTGCCAGCAGCTTATTCGTGGGAGGTTGGGATCATCAGCAGTACTTC. This sequence encodes CASSLFVGGWDHQQYF.

The chain recombines TRBV4-1 with TRBJ1-1, with a tentative D call TRBD1 (6 bases). In germline, CDR1 is MGHRA, CDR2 YSYEKL. The CDR3 is made up of 16 amino acids. The V end was cut by 0 bases, the J end by 6 bases, with 17 bases between. CDR3 region: CASSQDAGARVAEAFF. The DNA for the CDR3 is TGCGCCAGCAGCCAAGATGCAGGGGCCAGGGTGGCTGAAGCTTTCTTT.

Only a few counts were recorded for this clone. The chain links TRBV18 to TRBJ2-1, with 8 bases identical to TRBD2. This CDR3 region has 14 residues. Looked up from germline, CDR1 is KGHSH and CDR2 is LQKENI. After removal of 3 bases from V and 7 bases from J, the junction contained 5 bases not matched to a gene. The CDR3: CASSPIGRGNEQFF. Written as DNA, the CDR3 is TGTGCCAGCTCACCGATCGGGAGGGGGAATGAGCAGTTCTTC.